Detailed here is one T cell receptor beta chain. The same CDR3 is also encoded by other DNA sequences in this sample. The record originates from a study of blood T cell repertoires in COVID-19. Looking at the study overall: COVID-19 samples, acute and convalescent, were from the United States, Italy and Spain. Sources were T cells, B-cell-depleted T cells, or PBMCs; the material itself was cDNA or gDNA.

Patients in Seattle were enrolled during active infection, then followed longitudinally. In the authors' workflow: Reference gene primer amplification gave estimated nucleated cell counts. Clones were sequenced by immunoSEQ multiplex PCR, and TCRdb holds only the in-frame ones, with some missing. Clone size and the V and J calls come from that table; the DNA yielded D and trimming. The sample includes roughly 260,000 clones, more than 85% seen only once; the top ten take approximately 2.6%. The CDR3 spans 15 residues. CDR1 MNHNS and CDR2 SASEGT come from the germline V gene. Trimming at V came to 2 bases and at J to 0 bases, leaving 1 base not matched to a gene.

The chain carries TRBV6-1 and TRBJ2-1, with 7 bases matching TRBD2. Specimen: peripheral blood. This clonotype was obtained from a person between 18 and 30 years old with COVID-19, enrolled during active disease. CDR3 in amino acids: CASSELAGSYNEQFF. CDR3 nucleotides: TGTGCCAGCAGTGAATTAGCGGGCTCCTACAATGAGCAGTTCTTC.